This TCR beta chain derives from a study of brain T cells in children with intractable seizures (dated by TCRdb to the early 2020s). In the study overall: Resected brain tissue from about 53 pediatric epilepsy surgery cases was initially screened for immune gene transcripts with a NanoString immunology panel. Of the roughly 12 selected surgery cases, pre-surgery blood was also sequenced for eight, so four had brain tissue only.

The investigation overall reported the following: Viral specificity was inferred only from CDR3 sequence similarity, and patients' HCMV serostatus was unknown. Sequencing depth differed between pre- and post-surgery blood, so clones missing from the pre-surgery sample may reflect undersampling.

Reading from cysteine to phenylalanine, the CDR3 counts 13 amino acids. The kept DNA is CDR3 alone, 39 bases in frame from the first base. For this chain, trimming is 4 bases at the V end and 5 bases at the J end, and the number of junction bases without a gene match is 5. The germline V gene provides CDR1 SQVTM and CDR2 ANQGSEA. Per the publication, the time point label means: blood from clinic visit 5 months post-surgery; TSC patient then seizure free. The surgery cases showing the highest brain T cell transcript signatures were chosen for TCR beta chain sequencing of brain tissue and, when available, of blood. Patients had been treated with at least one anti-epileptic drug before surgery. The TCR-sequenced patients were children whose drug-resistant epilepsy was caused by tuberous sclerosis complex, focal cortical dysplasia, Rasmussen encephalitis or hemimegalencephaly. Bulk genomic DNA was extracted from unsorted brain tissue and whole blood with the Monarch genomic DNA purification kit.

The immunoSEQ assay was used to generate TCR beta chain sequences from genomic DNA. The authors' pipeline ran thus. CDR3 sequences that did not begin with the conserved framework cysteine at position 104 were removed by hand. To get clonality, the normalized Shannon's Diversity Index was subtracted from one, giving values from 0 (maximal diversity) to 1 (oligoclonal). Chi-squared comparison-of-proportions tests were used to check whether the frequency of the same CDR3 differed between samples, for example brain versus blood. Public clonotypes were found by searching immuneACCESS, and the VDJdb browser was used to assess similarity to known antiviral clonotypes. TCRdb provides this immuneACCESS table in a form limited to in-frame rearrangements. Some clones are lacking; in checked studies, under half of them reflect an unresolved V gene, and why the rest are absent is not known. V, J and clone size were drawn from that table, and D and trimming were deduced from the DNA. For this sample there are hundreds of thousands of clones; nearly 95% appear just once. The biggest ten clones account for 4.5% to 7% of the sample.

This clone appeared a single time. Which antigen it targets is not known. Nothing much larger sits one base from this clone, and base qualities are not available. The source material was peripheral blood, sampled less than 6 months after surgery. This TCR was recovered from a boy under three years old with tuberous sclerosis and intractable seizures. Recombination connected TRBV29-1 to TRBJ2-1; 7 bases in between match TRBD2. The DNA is TGCAGCGTTGGCCTAGCGGCAAACAATGAGCAGTTCTTC. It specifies CSVGLAANNEQFF.